This T cell receptor (beta chain) stems from a study of Graves' ophthalmopathy and Graves' hyperthyroidism. Study outcomes and limitations: Ophthalmopathy cases were distinguished from stable hyperthyroidism by a 13-signature model, reaching 87.88% sensitivity and roughly 80% specificity. As the model predicted ophthalmopathy progression, it achieved a sensitivity of 70% to 71% and a specificity of 72.22%.

This CDR3 has 13 amino acids. Germline V gene sequence: CDR1 MNHEY, CDR2 SMNVEV (reference sequence). V gave up 6 bases and J gave up 4 bases, with 11 bases separating them. The sample holds many counts of this clonotype. Its antigen is as yet unknown. RNA served as the template for amplifying TCR beta CDR3 regions. After a first-round RT-PCR with HTBI primers, a second-round multiplex PCR was run. TCRdb independently ran MiXCR on the multiplex PCR reads; one entry per CDR3 protein. This sample has under 250,000 distinct CDR3 sequences; roughly a fifth occur once, and the top ten carry approximately 40%. Other autoimmune disease, uncontrolled infection, pregnancy and lactation led to exclusion.

The sequencing input was peripheral blood. The clonotype originates from a woman in her 50s with Graves' ophthalmopathy. The V and J genes are TRBV27 and TRBJ2-3; D unresolved. CDR3 amino acids: CASRLLGADTQYF. The CDR3 DNA reads as TGTGCCAGCAGACTCCTCGGCGCAGATACGCAGTATTTT.